The rows below give T cell receptor beta chains drawn from one sample of a study of cytomegalovirus exposure and HLA in healthy donors. The method was immunoSEQ multiplex PCR; TCRdb's version includes in-frame clones alone and lacks a portion of them. Among about 130,000 clones listed, about 90% were seen once. Sequenced material: PBMCs. The receptors were sampled from a man between 25 and 39 years old in good health and CMV-seronegative. Both conserved end residues are trimmed from each CDR3. The D gene is left open where the match is weak.

ASSFGQGAQPQH,TRBV5-8,TRBJ1-5,TRBD1
ASSRQGASEKLF,TRBV7-2,TRBJ1-4,TRBD1
ASSQEGGDNEKLF,TRBV4-2,TRBJ1-4,NA
ASSYGQGVNTEAF,TRBV7-9,TRBJ1-1,TRBD1
SVSFSTGHYGYT,TRBV29-1,TRBJ1-2,TRBD1
ASSLGQIYNSPLH,TRBV5-1,TRBJ1-6,NA
ASSLGATRDTQY,TRBV5-1,TRBJ2-3,NA
ASSPQAGPRETQY,TRBV27,TRBJ2-5,NA
SVGGTSGGPSSYNEQF,TRBV29-1,TRBJ2-1,TRBD2
ASSLHAGYEQY,TRBV9,TRBJ2-7,NA
ASNMDREVGYT,TRBV7-9,TRBJ1-2,TRBD1
ASSPGGASPQH,TRBV7-9,TRBJ1-5,TRBD1
ASSTRQGATGELF,TRBV14,TRBJ2-2,TRBD1
ASSLTLSYNEQF,TRBV5-1,TRBJ2-1,NA
ASSRADNTEAF,TRBV4-3,TRBJ1-1,NA
ASSHNPGDGGYT,TRBV5-4,TRBJ1-2,NA
ASSDRRYREFVEQF,TRBV2,TRBJ2-1,NA
ASSTGSNEKLF,TRBV5-1,TRBJ1-4,NA
ASARGVSSYEQY,TRBV7-9,TRBJ2-7,TRBD2
ASSLGVAPNTGELF,TRBV5-8,TRBJ2-2,NA
ASSQDGGGADTQY,TRBV7-9,TRBJ2-3,TRBD2
ASSPAGGTEAF,TRBV7-8,TRBJ1-1,TRBD1
ASSQDRPQGDEQF,TRBV14,TRBJ2-1,TRBD1
ASSLTDSATNEKLF,TRBV18,TRBJ1-4,NA
ASRRGGYQETQY,TRBV6-5,TRBJ2-5,NA
ASSLRPGINEQF,TRBV19,TRBJ2-1,NA
ASSTDGGTQY,TRBV9,TRBJ2-3,NA
ATQEASDTQY,TRBV10-3,TRBJ2-3,NA
ASSYPDSPEAF,TRBV6-5,TRBJ1-1,NA
ASNPVQGLGGYT,TRBV27,TRBJ1-2,NA
ASSRLTESGYT,TRBV19,TRBJ1-2,NA
SVYTDTQY,TRBV29-1,TRBJ2-3,NA
ASSLGTDTEAF,TRBV5-1,TRBJ1-1,TRBD1
ASSQALRDNEQF,TRBV4-1,TRBJ2-1,NA
ASSVPGADTQY,TRBV9,TRBJ2-3,NA
ASSISGTGNSPLH,TRBV28,TRBJ1-6,TRBD1
ASSEQGTSYEQY,TRBV10-2,TRBJ2-7,TRBD1
ASSNRGRSADTQY,TRBV19,TRBJ2-3,TRBD1
ASSPQDYSNQPQH,TRBV19,TRBJ1-5,NA
ASSGETRPYEQY,TRBV5-1,TRBJ2-7,NA
ASSPPGVAGGADTQY,TRBV18,TRBJ2-3,TRBD2
ASSADRDNHEQY,TRBV27,TRBJ2-7,TRBD1